This T cell receptor beta chain stems from a study of T cell repertoires in cytomegalovirus infection. The wider study: CMV infection and matching HLA type were both indicated by public TCR beta signatures. General observations from the study: Predominance within the ex vivo response was attributable to HLA-C-restricted CMV-specific TCR beta clonotypes.

TCRdb redid the calling of the reads with MiXCR, one entry per CDR3 protein. The profile shows more than 140,000 distinct CDR3 sequences, about 6% of them singletons. CDR1 is MDHEN and CDR2 is SYDVKM in the germline V gene. CDR3 length equals 14 residues. Trimming cost V 5 bases and J 4 bases, with 14 bases left between them. This clonotype appeared many times. As yet, its antigen is unknown. The sequence came from a human donor in good health (CMV status not recorded). Some clones in this sample may be carry-over from other donors' samples. Input material: PBMCs. This sequence joins TRBV28 and TRBJ1-2; the D is unclear. The CDR3 DNA reads TGTGCCAGCAGTGACAATGACGGACTCTATGGCTACACCTTC. As protein: CASSDNDGLYGYTF.